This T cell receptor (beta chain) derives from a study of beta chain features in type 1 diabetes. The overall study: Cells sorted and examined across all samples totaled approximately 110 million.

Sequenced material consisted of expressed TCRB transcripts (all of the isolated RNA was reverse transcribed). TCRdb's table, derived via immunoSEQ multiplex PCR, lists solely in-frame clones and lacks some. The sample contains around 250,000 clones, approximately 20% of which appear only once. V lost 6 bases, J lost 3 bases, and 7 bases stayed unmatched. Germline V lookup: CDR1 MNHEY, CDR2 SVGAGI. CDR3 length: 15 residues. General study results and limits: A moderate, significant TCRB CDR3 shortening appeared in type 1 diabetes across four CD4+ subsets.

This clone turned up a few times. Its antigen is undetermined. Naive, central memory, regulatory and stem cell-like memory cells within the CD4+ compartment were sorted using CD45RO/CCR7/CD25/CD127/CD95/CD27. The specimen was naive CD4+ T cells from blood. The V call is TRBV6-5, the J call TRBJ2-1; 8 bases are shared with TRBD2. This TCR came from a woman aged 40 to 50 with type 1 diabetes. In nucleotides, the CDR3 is TGTGCCAGCAGCCCGTTACGGGGGGGCTACAATGAGCAGTTCTTC. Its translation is CASSPLRGGYNEQFF.